These 22 T cell receptor beta chains were all obtained from the same sample, sequenced in a study of OX40 agonist ivuxolimab in advanced cancers. The library was generated by the immunoSEQ multiplex PCR assay. This is the immuneACCESS table as TCRdb keeps it, with only in-frame sequences that have V and J called. A part of the clones is gone; compared with another copy, unresolved V genes explain less than half, and the rest is unexplained. The sample table shows tens of thousands of clones, and roughly 86% are seen once. The ten largest clones add up to approximately 1.1% of the sample. This specimen was CD4+ or CD8+ T cells sorted from blood, taken in a trial of the OX40 agonist ivuxolimab. Source of these receptors: an adult with an advanced solid tumor such as melanoma, head and neck, liver or kidney cancer.

The chain joins TRBV28 to TRBJ2-3; 11 positions match TRBD2. Germline CDR1 MDHEN, CDR2 SYDVKM. This CDR3 comprises 15 residues. The V segment lost 4 bases and the J segment 1 base; nucleotides outside the gene matches: 1. This CDR3 is CASSSGLAGTDTQYF. Here the CDR3 DNA reads TGTGCCAGCAGTTCGGGACTAGCGGGCACAGATACGCAGTATTTT.

DNA of the CDR3: TGTGCCAGCAGCGAGACGGAACAAAACTACGAGCAGTACTTC. Its translation is CASSETEQNYEQYF. J is TRBJ2-7 and V is TRBV9; D gene ambiguous. Germline V gene data show CDR1 as SGDLS and CDR2 as YYNGEE. The CDR3 contains 14 residues. V lost 3 bases, J lost 3 bases, and 13 bases lay in between. The full variable domain, with the rest looked up from reference TRBV9 and TRBJ2-7, is DSGVTQTPKHLITATGQRVTLRCSPRSGDLSVYWYQQSLDQGLQFLIQYYNGEERAKGNILERFSAQQFPDLHSELNLSSLELGDSALYFCASSETEQNYEQYFGPGTRLTVT.

This chain connects TRBV28 to TRBJ1-2; 7 positions agree with TRBD1. V lost 1 base to trimming and J lost 7 bases; unmatched junction nucleotides: 3. CDR1 is MDHEN, CDR2 SYDVKM, per germline. The CDR3 runs to 13 residues. CDR3 amino acids: CASSLSYRGGYTF. The CDR3 nucleotides read TGTGCCAGCAGTTTATCGTACAGGGGTGGCTACACCTTC.

The chain employs TRBV19 and TRBJ1-4, with D perhaps TRBD1 (5 bases). The V gene's germline CDR1 is LNHDA and CDR2 SQIVND (reference sequence). CDR3 size: 13 residues. V was trimmed by 7 bases and J by 8 bases, leaving 14 bases between them. The CDR3 region has the DNA TGTGCCAGTATGCGGACGGGGGGAGAAAAACTGTTTTTT. This encodes CASMRTGGEKLFF.

This chain connects TRBV10-3 to TRBJ2-3, with 11 bases lining up with TRBD2. The germline gives CDR1 ENHRY, CDR2 SYGVKD. This CDR3 region has 17 residues. The trim removed 0 bases at V and 1 base at J, leaving 3 bases unmatched. Here the CDR3 reads CAISESVLAGGTDTQYF. For the CDR3, the DNA is TGTGCCATCAGTGAGTCGGTACTAGCGGGGGGCACAGATACGCAGTATTTT.

This clone was counted once. J is TRBJ2-3 and V is TRBV6-5, with TRBD2 as a possible D gene (7 bases). V lost 0 bases, J lost 11 bases, and 12 bases lay in between. Germline V gene sequence: CDR1 MNHEY, CDR2 SVGAGI. The length of the CDR3 is 13 residues. The CDR3 DNA sequence: TGTGCCAGCAGTTACTCGAGGGGGGGCGGGCAGTATTTT. This encodes CASSYSRGGGQYF.

J is TRBJ1-5 and V is TRBV4-2, with TRBD1 as a possible D gene (5 bases). Germline loops: CDR1 LGHNA, CDR2 YNFKEQ. The CDR3 is 16 amino acids. Trimming took 0 bases from V and 4 from J, leaving 13 bases between them. As DNA, the CDR3 is TGTGCCAGCAGCCAAGATGGGGACGGCCAAAATCAGCCCCAGCATTTT. Encoded protein: CASSQDGDGQNQPQHF.

The CDR3 nucleotides read TGTGCCTGGAGGAGGGACTATATCTCCTACGAGCAGTACTTC. Protein: CAWRRDYISYEQYF. V usage is TRBV30 and J usage is TRBJ2-7, with 7 bases that match TRBD2. This CDR3 spans 14 amino acids. From germline, CDR1 is GTSNPN and CDR2 SVGIG (reference sequence). Unmatched junction bases numbered 5, after V lost 3 bases and J lost 0 bases.

The chain carries TRBV7-2 and TRBJ2-7; the D is unclear. In germline, CDR1 is SGHTA, CDR2 FQGNSA. V gave up 5 bases and J gave up 5 bases, with 16 bases separating them. This CDR3 is built from 14 residues. The CDR3 sequence is CASSPQGLLDEQYF. CDR3 DNA sequence: TGTGCCAGCAGCCCCCAAGGGCTTCTGGACGAGCAGTACTTC. Based on the CDR3 plus reference TRBV7-2 and TRBJ2-7, the full variable domain is GAGVSQSPSNKVTEKGKDVELRCDPISGHTALYWYRQSLGQGLEFLIYFQGNSAPDKSGLPSDRFSAERTGGSVSTLTIQRTQQEDSAVYLCASSPQGLLDEQYFGPGTRLTVT.

The CDR3 DNA sequence: TGTGCCAGCAGTCCGACAAGCGGGACTAGCCTGTTCTTC. This translates into CASSPTSGTSLFF. This chain uses TRBV11-3 with TRBJ2-1; 9 bases are shared with TRBD2. The germline V gene encodes CDR1 SGHNT and CDR2 YENEEA. Germline trimming cut 6 bases from V and 15 bases from J; bases unmatched to any gene: 12. This CDR3 has 13 residues.

This clone appeared a few times. The V and J genes are TRBV7-2 and TRBJ1-5; the match to TRBD1 covers 8 bases. This CDR3 comprises 15 residues. Germline V gives CDR1 SGHTA, CDR2 FQGNSA. The junction had 7 bases not matched to a gene; V was cut back by 5 bases and J by 4 bases. The CDR3 DNA follows: TGTGCCAGCAGCCCCGGGACAGGACGAAATCAGCCCCAGCATTTT. The encoded protein is CASSPGTGRNQPQHF.

About this clone: As the CDR3 is not closed by the conserved phenylalanine or tryptophan, this likely results from a read error. The rearrangement links TRBV6-5 to TRBJ1-1, with D perhaps matching TRBD1 (6 bases). Germline V lookup: CDR1 MNHEY, CDR2 SVGAGI. The length of the CDR3 is 14 residues. Trimming removed 7 bases at V and 0 bases at J, with 12 bases between. CDR3 protein: CASTSRGMNTEAFL. Written as DNA, the CDR3 is TGTGCCAGCACATCAAGGGGGATGAACACTGAAGCTTTCCTT.

The V and J genes are TRBV5-4 and TRBJ2-2, with a possible D match to TRBD2 (6 bases). V lost 9 bases, J lost 5 bases, and 17 bases lay in between. Germline V gives CDR1 SGHNT, CDR2 YYREEE (reference sequence). The CDR3 spans 14 residues. DNA of the CDR3: TGTGCCATCGGGACTCCCACCCCGACCGGGGAGCTGTTTTTT. This codes for CAIGTPTPTGELFF.

The chain combines TRBV18 with TRBJ2-5; a possible D gene is TRBD1 (6 bases). Germline CDR1 KGHSH, CDR2 LQKENI. The V end lost 5 bases, the J end lost 3 bases, and 13 bases lay between the germline ends. The CDR3 loop spans 14 amino acids. The CDR3 DNA reads TGTGCCAGCTCAAGTTTCGACAGGAAAGAGACCCAGTACTTC. Protein product: CASSSFDRKETQYF.

The rearrangement links TRBV11-1 to TRBJ2-7; 9 nucleotides line up with TRBD1. V gave up 5 bases and J gave up 7 bases; unmatched junction bases: 9. Germline V gene data show CDR1 as SGHAT and CDR2 as FQDESV (reference sequence). The CDR3 covers 14 residues. The CDR3 region is CASSRDRAPAEQYF. The CDR3 DNA reads TGTGCCAGCAGCCGGGACAGGGCCCCCGCGGAGCAGTACTTC.

The gene calls are TRBV10-3 and TRBJ2-1, with D possibly TRBD2 on 5 matching bases. Germline loops: CDR1 ENHRY, CDR2 SYGVKD. CDR3 length: 13 amino acids. Trimming removed 3 bases from V and 4 bases from J, with 7 bases in between. The CDR3 protein is CAISDREYNEQFF. CDR3 DNA sequence: TGTGCCATCAGTGATCGGGAATACAATGAGCAGTTCTTC.

This clone is a singleton in its sample. The identical CDR3 is also encoded by other nucleotide sequences in the sample. The rearrangement uses TRBV18 and TRBJ2-1; 11 nucleotides line up with TRBD2. V gave up 0 bases and J gave up 5 bases; unmatched junction bases: 0. Germline V lookup: CDR1 KGHSH, CDR2 LQKENI. CDR3 length equals 15 residues. CDR3 loop: CASSPPGLADNEQFF. The CDR3 DNA sequence: TGTGCCAGCTCACCACCGGGACTAGCGGACAATGAGCAGTTCTTC.

The chain combines TRBV7-3 with TRBJ2-1; perhaps TRBD1 as D (5 bases). The germline V and J ends were trimmed by 5 bases and 8 bases, with 16 bases remaining between them. The CDR3 consists of 14 residues. The germline CDR1 and CDR2 sequences are SGHTA and FQGTGA. Here the CDR3 DNA reads TGTGCCAGCAGCGCCCGACAGATCGACTATGAGCAGTTCTTC. Protein sequence: CASSARQIDYEQFF.

The chain joins TRBV30 to TRBJ2-7, with 9 nucleotides matching TRBD1. The trim removed 2 bases at V and 6 bases at J, leaving 8 bases unmatched. This CDR3 comprises 14 residues. Germline lookup yields CDR1 GTSNPN and CDR2 SVGIG (reference sequence). CDR3 region: CAWSSGTGSGEQYF. DNA of the CDR3: TGTGCCTGGAGTTCCGGGACAGGGAGTGGCGAGCAGTACTTC.

The chain has TRBV10-3 and TRBJ2-7; the D is unclear. V lost 3 bases to trimming and J lost 2 bases, with 11 bases between them. Germline assignment: CDR1 ENHRY and CDR2 SYGVKD. The CDR3 totals 14 residues. This CDR3 is CAISEGENTYEQYF. The CDR3 DNA is TGTGCCATCAGTGAAGGTGAGAATACCTACGAGCAGTACTTC.

The J gene is TRBJ1-6, the V gene TRBV25-1; the D gene is possibly TRBD1 (5 bases). In germline, CDR1 is MGHDK, CDR2 SYGVNS. The ends were cut back, 4 bases at V and 6 bases at J, with 13 bases in the middle. This CDR3 has 15 residues. CDR3 bases: TGTGCCAGCAGTGGTCCCGGGGCGGTTAATTCACCCCTCCACTTT. Protein sequence: CASSGPGAVNSPLHF. The variable domain in full, completed from reference TRBV25-1 and TRBJ1-6, reads EADIYQTPRYLVIGTGKKITLECSQTMGHDKMYWYQQDPGMELHLIHYSYGVNSTEKGDLSSESTVSRIRTEHFPLTLESARPSHTSQYLCASSGPGAVNSPLHFGNGTRLTVT.

On this clone: Other DNA sequences in the sample encode the same CDR3. The chain uses TRBV18 and TRBJ1-1, with D hard to call. V gave up 3 bases and J gave up 1 base, with 6 bases separating them. CDR3 length: 13 residues. The germline gives CDR1 KGHSH, CDR2 LQKENI. The CDR3 sequence: CASSPGENTEAFF. The CDR3 region has the DNA TGTGCCAGCTCACCGGGAGAGAACACTGAAGCTTTCTTT.